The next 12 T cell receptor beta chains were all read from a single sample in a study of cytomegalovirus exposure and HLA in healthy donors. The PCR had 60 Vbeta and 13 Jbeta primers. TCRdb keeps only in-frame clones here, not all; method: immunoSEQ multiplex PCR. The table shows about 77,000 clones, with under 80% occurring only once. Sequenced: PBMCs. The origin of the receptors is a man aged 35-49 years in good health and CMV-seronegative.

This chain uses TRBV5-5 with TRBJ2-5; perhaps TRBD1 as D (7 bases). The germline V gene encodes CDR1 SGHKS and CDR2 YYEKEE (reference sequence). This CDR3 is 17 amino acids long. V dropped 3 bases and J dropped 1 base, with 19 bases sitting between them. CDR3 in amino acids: CASSSPSGGSLQETQYF. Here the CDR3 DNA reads TGTGCCAGCAGCTCACCTTCAGGGGGGTCCCTCCAAGAGACCCAGTACTTC.

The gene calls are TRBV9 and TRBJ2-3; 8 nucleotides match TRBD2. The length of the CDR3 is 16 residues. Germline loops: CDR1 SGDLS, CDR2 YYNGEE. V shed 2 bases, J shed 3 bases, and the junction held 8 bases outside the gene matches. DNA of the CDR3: TGTGCCAGCAGCGTTGGAGCGGGAGAGGGGACAGATACGCAGTATTTT. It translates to CASSVGAGEGTDTQYF. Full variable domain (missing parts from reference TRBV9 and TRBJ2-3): DSGVTQTPKHLITATGQRVTLRCSPRSGDLSVYWYQQSLDQGLQFLIQYYNGEERAKGNILERFSAQQFPDLHSELNLSSLELGDSALYFCASSVGAGEGTDTQYFGPGTRLTVL.

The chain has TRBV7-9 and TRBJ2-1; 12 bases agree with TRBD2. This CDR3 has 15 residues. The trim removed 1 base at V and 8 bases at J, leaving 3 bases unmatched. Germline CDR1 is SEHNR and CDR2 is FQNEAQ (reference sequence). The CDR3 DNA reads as TGTGCCAGCAGCTTAGGGACTAGCGGGATGGATGAGCAGTTCTTC. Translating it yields CASSLGTSGMDEQFF.

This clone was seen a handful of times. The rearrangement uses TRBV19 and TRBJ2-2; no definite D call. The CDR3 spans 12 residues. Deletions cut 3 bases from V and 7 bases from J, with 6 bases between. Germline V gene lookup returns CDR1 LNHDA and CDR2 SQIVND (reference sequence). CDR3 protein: CASSIPGGELFF. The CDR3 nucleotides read TGTGCCAGTAGTATCCCCGGCGGGGAGCTGTTTTTT.

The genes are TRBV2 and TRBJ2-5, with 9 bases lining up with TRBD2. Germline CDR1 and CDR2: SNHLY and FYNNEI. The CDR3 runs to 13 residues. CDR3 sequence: CVGLAGVKETQYF. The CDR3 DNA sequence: TGTGTAGGGTTAGCGGGAGTGAAAGAGACCCAGTACTTC.

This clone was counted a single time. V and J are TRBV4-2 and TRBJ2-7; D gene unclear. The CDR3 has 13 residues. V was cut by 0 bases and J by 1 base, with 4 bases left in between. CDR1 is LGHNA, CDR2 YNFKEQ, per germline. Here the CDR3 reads CASSQESSYEQYF. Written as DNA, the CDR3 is TGTGCCAGCAGCCAAGAGTCTTCCTACGAGCAGTACTTC.

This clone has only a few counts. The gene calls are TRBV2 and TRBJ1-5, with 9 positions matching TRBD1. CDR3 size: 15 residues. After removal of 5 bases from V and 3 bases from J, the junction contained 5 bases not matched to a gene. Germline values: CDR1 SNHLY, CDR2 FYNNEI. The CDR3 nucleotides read TGTGCCAGCAGTACGGGACAGGGTGACAATCAGCCCCAGCATTTT. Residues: CASSTGQGDNQPQHF.

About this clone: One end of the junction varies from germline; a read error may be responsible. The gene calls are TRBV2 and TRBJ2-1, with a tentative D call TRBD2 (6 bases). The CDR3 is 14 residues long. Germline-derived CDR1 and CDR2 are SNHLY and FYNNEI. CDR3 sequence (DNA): TGTGCCAGCGGGCTCCGGGACTCCGACAATGAGCAGTTCTTC. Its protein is CASGLRDSDNEQFF. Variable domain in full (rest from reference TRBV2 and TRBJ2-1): EPEVTQTPSHQVTQMGQEVILRCVPISNHLYFYWYRQILGQKVEFLVSFYNNEISEKSEIFDDQFSVERPDGSNFTLKIRSTKLEDSAMYFCASGLRDSDNEQFFGPGTRLTVL.

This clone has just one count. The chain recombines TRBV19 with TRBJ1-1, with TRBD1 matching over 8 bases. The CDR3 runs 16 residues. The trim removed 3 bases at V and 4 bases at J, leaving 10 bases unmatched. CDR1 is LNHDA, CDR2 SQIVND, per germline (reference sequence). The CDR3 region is CASSMRQGLISTEAFF. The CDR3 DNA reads TGTGCCAGTAGTATGAGACAGGGGTTGATTAGCACTGAAGCTTTCTTT.

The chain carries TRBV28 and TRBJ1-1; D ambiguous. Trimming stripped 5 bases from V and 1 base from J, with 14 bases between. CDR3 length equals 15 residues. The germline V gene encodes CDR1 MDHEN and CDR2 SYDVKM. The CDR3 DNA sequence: TGTGCCAGCAGTGGAAGACTGAAAAGGAACACTGAAGCTTTCTTT. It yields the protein CASSGRLKRNTEAFF.

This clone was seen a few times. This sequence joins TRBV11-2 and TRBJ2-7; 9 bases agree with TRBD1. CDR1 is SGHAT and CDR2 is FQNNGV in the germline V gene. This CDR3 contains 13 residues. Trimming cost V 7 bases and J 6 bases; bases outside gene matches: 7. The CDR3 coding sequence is TGTGCCAGCACCGGGACAGGGTTCGTCGAGCAGTACTTC. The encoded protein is CASTGTGFVEQYF.

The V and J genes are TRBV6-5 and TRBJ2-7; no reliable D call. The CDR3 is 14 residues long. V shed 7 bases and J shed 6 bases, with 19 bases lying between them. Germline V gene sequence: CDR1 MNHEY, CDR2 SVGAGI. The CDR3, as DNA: TGTGCCAGCACCACGGCGGCACATCACGGCGAGCAGTACTTC. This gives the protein CASTTAAHHGEQYF.